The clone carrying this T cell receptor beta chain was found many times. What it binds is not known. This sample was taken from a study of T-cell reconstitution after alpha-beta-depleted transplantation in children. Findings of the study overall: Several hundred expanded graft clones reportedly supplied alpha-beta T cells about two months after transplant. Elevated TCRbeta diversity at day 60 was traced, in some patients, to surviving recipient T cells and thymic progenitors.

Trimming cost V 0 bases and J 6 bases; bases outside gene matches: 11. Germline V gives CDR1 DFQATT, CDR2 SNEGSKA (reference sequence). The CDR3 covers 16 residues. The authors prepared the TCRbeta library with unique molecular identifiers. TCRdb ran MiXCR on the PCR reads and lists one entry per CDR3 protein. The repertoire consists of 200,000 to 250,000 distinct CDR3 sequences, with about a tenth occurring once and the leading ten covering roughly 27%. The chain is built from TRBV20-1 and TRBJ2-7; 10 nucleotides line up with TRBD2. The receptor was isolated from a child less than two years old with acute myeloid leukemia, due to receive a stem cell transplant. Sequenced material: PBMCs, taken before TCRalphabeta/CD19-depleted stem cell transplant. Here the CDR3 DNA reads TGCAGTGCTAGAGATCAAGGAGCGGGAGGGCTCAGCGAGCAGTACTTC. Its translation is CSARDQGAGGLSEQYF.